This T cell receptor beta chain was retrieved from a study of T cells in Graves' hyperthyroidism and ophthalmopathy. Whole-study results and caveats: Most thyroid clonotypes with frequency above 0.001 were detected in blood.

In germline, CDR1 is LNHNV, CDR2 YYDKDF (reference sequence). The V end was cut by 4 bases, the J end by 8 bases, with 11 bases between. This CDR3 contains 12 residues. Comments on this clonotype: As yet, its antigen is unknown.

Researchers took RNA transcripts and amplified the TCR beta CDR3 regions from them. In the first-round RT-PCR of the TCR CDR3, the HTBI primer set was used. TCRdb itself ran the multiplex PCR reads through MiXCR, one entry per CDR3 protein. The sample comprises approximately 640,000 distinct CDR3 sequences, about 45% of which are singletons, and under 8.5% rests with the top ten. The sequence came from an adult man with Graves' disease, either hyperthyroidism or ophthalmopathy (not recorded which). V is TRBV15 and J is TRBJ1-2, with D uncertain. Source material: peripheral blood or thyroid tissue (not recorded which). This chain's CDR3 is CATSTGRWGYTF. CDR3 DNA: TGTGCCACCAGCACTGGACGGTGGGGCTACACCTTC.